A single sample is the source of the 14 T cell receptor beta chains below, sequenced in a study of T cell responses to AZD1222 COVID-19 vaccine. Sequencing used immunoSEQ multiplex PCR; TCRdb keeps in-frame clones, though not all of them. The table lists tens of thousands of clones, about 89% of them singletons. The material was peripheral blood, obtained 28 days after the second AZD1222 dose. Source of these receptors: an adult who received the AZD1222 COVID-19 vaccine.

The rearrangement joins TRBV6-6 to TRBJ2-5; the match to TRBD2 covers 8 bases. Germline V gene sequence: CDR1 MNHNY, CDR2 SVGAGI (reference sequence). This CDR3 contains 14 residues. The ends lost 5 bases at V and 2 bases at J; junction bases unmatched: 4. The CDR3 is CASSISGTQETQYF. In DNA form, the CDR3 reads TGTGCCAGCAGTATTAGCGGGACGCAAGAGACCCAGTACTTC.

V usage is TRBV7-2 and J usage is TRBJ1-5; 7 nucleotides match TRBD1. The ends lost 5 bases at V and 4 bases at J; junction bases unmatched: 8. Germline CDR1 and CDR2: SGHTA and FQGNSA. CDR3 length: 15 residues. CDR3 DNA: TGTGCCAGCAGCCCCTCGGGACAGCCGAATCAGCCCCAGCATTTT. This translates into CASSPSGQPNQPQHF.

This clone was counted only a few times. The sample holds other DNA sequences that translate to the same CDR3. The chain carries TRBV4-1 and TRBJ2-7; D may be TRBD2 (7 bases). CDR1 is MGHRA and CDR2 is YSYEKL in the germline V gene. This CDR3 has 15 amino acids. V was cut by 1 base and J by 4 bases, with 14 bases left in between. The CDR3 sequence is CASSQGQGRGYEQYF. CDR3 bases: TGCGCCAGCAGCCAAGGTCAGGGGAGGGGATACGAGCAGTACTTC.

This clone was detected only once. This sequence joins TRBV3-1 (or the pseudogene TRBV3-2) and TRBJ2-5; D is possibly TRBD1 (6 bases). Trimming took 3 bases from V and 4 from J, leaving 9 bases between them. Germline CDR1 reads LGHDT; CDR2 reads YNNKEL (reference sequence). The CDR3 length is 13 residues. The CDR3 bases are TGTGCCAGCAGCCACAGGGGAACAGAGACCCAGTACTTC. Translation gives CASSHRGTETQYF.

Here the CDR3 reads CASSLDAVGEAFF. CDR3 nucleotides: TGTGCCAGCAGCTTAGATGCGGTGGGGGAAGCTTTCTTT. V is TRBV7-9 and J is TRBJ1-1; D gene uncertain. Deletions cut 1 base from V and 8 bases from J, with 11 bases between. The CDR3 totals 13 residues. CDR1 SEHNR and CDR2 FQNEAQ come from the germline V gene (reference sequence).

This rearrangement joins TRBV3-1 (or the pseudogene TRBV3-2) to TRBJ2-7; D is uncertain. Germline CDR1 LGHDT, CDR2 YNNKEL (reference sequence). The germline V and J ends were trimmed by 4 bases and 4 bases, with 14 bases remaining between them. This CDR3 comprises 14 residues. CDR3: CASSPSWGVYEQYF. The CDR3 nucleotides are TGTGCCAGCAGCCCTAGTTGGGGTGTGTACGAGCAGTACTTC.

V is TRBV5-8 and J is TRBJ2-2; D is uncertain. The CDR3 extends over 16 amino acids. Trimming pared 0 bases from V and 0 bases from J, leaving 9 bases between. Per the germline V gene, CDR1 is SGHTS and CDR2 is YDEGEE. The CDR3 DNA is TGTGCCAGCAGCTTGGGTATGGGCCCGAACACCGGGGAGCTGTTTTTT. Protein product: CASSLGMGPNTGELFF.

This chain uses TRBV7-2 with TRBJ2-7; D remains ambiguous. The CDR3 loop spans 12 amino acids. In germline, CDR1 is SGHTA, CDR2 FQGNSA. Trimming stripped 1 base from V and 9 bases from J, with 10 bases between. The CDR3, as DNA: TGTGCCAGCAGCTTAGGTTCGTATGGGCAGTACTTC. It yields the protein CASSLGSYGQYF.

The chain joins TRBV27 to TRBJ2-5, with D maybe TRBD2 (7 bases). The CDR3 runs to 16 residues. V lost 2 bases and J 4 bases, leaving 17 bases between the germline ends. Germline assignment: CDR1 MNHEY and CDR2 SMNVEV (reference sequence). The CDR3 nucleotides read TGTGCCAGCAGTTTAAACGCTGGGGGGGCGCGAGAGACCCAGTACTTC. Its translation: CASSLNAGGARETQYF.

The chain uses TRBV10-3 and TRBJ2-1; 15 nucleotides match TRBD2. The CDR3 consists of 19 residues. The J segment lost 0 bases and the V segment lost 0 bases, leaving 3 bases of the junction unmatched. CDR1 ENHRY and CDR2 SYGVKD come from the germline V gene. CDR3 DNA sequence: TGTGCCATCAGTGAGTCTGGACTAGCGGGAGGGAGCTCCTACAATGAGCAGTTCTTC. As protein: CAISESGLAGGSSYNEQFF.

The chain couples TRBV15 to TRBJ2-1; D unresolved. Germline loops: CDR1 LNHNV, CDR2 YYDKDF (reference sequence). V shed 0 bases and J shed 8 bases, with 11 bases lying between them. This CDR3 is built from 14 residues. The CDR3 DNA is TGTGCCACCAGCAGAGATACGCTTTATGATGAGCAGTTCTTC. Translated: CATSRDTLYDEQFF.

V is TRBV7-9 and J is TRBJ1-2; D might be TRBD1 (6 bases). The ends were cut back, 1 base at V and 2 bases at J, with 11 bases in the middle. CDR1 and CDR2 from the germline V gene are SEHNR and FQNEAQ (reference sequence). CDR3 size: 15 residues. The CDR3 sequence: CASSLELTGNYGYTF. CDR3 DNA: TGTGCCAGCAGCTTAGAGTTAACAGGGAACTATGGCTACACCTTC.

The CDR3 DNA reads TGTGCCAGCGGTCCGGGGGCGAGCCCTACCGGGGAGCTGTTTTTT. This gives the protein CASGPGASPTGELFF. This chain joins TRBV5-6 and TRBJ2-2; either TRBD1 or TRBD2 may supply D (6 bases each). CDR1 is SGHDT, CDR2 YYEEEE, per germline. There are 15 residues in the CDR3. The germline V and J ends were trimmed by 7 bases and 5 bases, with 18 bases remaining between them.

The chain links TRBV30 to TRBJ1-2, with a weak D call TRBD1 (6 bases). The V and J ends lost 2 bases and 4 bases respectively, with 14 bases between them. This CDR3 comprises 14 residues. The germline CDR1 and CDR2 sequences are GTSNPN and SVGIG (reference sequence). CDR3 in amino acids: CAWSTPGQIYGYTF. The CDR3 nucleotides read TGTGCCTGGAGTACTCCGGGACAAATCTATGGCTACACCTTC.